The 15 T cell receptor beta chains below all came from one sample that was sequenced in a study of T cells in Graves' hyperthyroidism and ophthalmopathy. TCR beta CDR3 regions were amplified from RNA. The HTBI set primed first-round TCR CDR3 RT-PCR. One entry per CDR3 protein results from TCRdb running MiXCR on the multiplex PCR reads. The sample comprises about 570,000 distinct CDR3 sequences, 11% to 15% of which are singletons, and about 15% rests with the top ten. The sequenced sample consisted of blood. These receptors were taken from a woman aged 40 to 55 with Graves' hyperthyroidism.

The genes are TRBV5-4 and TRBJ2-5; D uncertain. V was cut by 5 bases and J by 3 bases, with 8 bases left in between. Germline loops: CDR1 SGHNT, CDR2 YYREEE (reference sequence). The CDR3 is 12 residues long. CDR3 region: CASRRREETQYF. CDR3 nucleotide sequence: TGTGCCAGCAGGCGGAGAGAAGAGACCCAGTACTTC.

This clonotype has only one observation. The chain recombines TRBV12-3 or TRBV12-4 with TRBJ1-5, with a weak D call TRBD1 (6 bases). Trimming removed 4 bases at V and 6 bases at J, with 22 bases between. CDR3 length: 17 amino acids. CDR3 residues: CASSSTGRGLDPQPQHF. The DNA for the CDR3 is TGTGCCAGCAGTTCGACGGGCAGGGGTCTAGATCCTCAGCCCCAGCATTTT.

V gene TRBV5-1 combines with J gene TRBJ2-1; D is possibly TRBD2 (6 bases). Trimming took off 0 bases at V and 10 bases at J, with 17 bases between the two ends. The length of the CDR3 is 15 residues. The germline V gene encodes CDR1 SGHRS and CDR2 YFSETQ. The CDR3 region has the DNA TGCGCCAGCAGCTTGGCCGGGACTTACCGTGTCGAGCAGTTCTTC. Translation: CASSLAGTYRVEQFF.

Comments on this clonotype: A much larger clone lies one base from this, so it may be a read error. The chain uses TRBV6-1 and TRBJ2-3; 11 nucleotides agree with TRBD2. The germline CDR1 and CDR2 sequences are MNHNS and SASEGT. This CDR3 region has 14 residues. The V segment lost 3 bases and the J segment 5 bases; nucleotides outside the gene matches: 1. As DNA, the CDR3 is TGTGCCAGCAGTGAGGGGACTAGCGGAGATACGCAGTATTTT. It specifies CASSEGTSGDTQYF.

This clonotype was picked up one time. The J gene is TRBJ2-6, the V gene TRBV27; D not resolved. V was shortened by 6 bases and J by 0 bases, with 9 bases between the two germline ends. Germline values: CDR1 MNHEY, CDR2 SMNVEV (reference sequence). The length of the CDR3 is 15 residues. Written as DNA, the CDR3 is TGTGCCAGCAGAGGACCGGGCTCTGGGGCCAACGTCCTGACTTTC. This codes for CASRGPGSGANVLTF.

This chain links TRBV20-1 with TRBJ2-7; 11 bases agree with TRBD2. V dropped 0 bases and J dropped 4; count of bases not matched to a gene: 8. The CDR3 extends over 16 amino acids. The germline CDR1 and CDR2 sequences are DFQATT and SNEGSKA (reference sequence). This CDR3 reads CSARDPLLAGVYEQYF. In DNA, the CDR3 is TGCAGTGCTAGAGATCCGCTACTAGCGGGAGTTTACGAGCAGTACTTC.

The genes are TRBV19 and TRBJ1-5; 8 positions agree with TRBD1. The V segment lost 3 bases and the J segment 2 bases; nucleotides outside the gene matches: 6. The CDR3 runs to 16 residues. The germline V gene has CDR1 LNHDA and CDR2 SQIVND (reference sequence). CDR3 residues: CASSIATGGGNQPQHF. CDR3 nucleotides: TGTGCCAGTAGTATTGCAACAGGGGGTGGCAATCAGCCCCAGCATTTT. Full variable domain (outside the CDR3, taken from reference TRBV19 and TRBJ1-5): DGGITQSPKYLFRKEGQNVTLSCEQNLNHDAMYWYRQDPGQGLRLIYYSQIVNDFQKGDIAEGYSVSREKKESFPLTVTSAQKNPTAFYLCASSIATGGGNQPQHFGDGTRLSIL.

This clonotype showed up many times. V and J are TRBV2 and TRBJ1-4; 11 bases are a match to TRBD1. The length of the CDR3 is 15 residues. The V and J ends lost 2 bases and 7 bases, in that order; junction bases with no gene match: 3. Germline V CDR1 and CDR2: SNHLY, FYNNEI. DNA of the CDR3: TGTGCCAGCAGTGAACGGACAGGGGGCCCTGAAAAACTGTTTTTT. It codes for CASSERTGGPEKLFF.

This clonotype appeared many times. This chain uses TRBV6-1 with TRBJ2-7; 10 bases match TRBD2. The germline gives CDR1 MNHNS, CDR2 SASEGT. The CDR3 consists of 14 residues. The V segment lost 6 bases and the J segment 5 bases; nucleotides outside the gene matches: 7. This chain's CDR3 is CASSLTSGNHEQYF. DNA of the CDR3: TGTGCCAGCAGCTTAACTAGCGGGAACCACGAGCAGTACTTC.

This clonotype was seen ten or more times. The rearrangement links TRBV4-1 to TRBJ1-1; the D is unclear. The CDR3 totals 14 residues. Trimming removed 6 bases from V and 5 bases from J, with 16 bases in between. Per the germline V gene, CDR1 is MGHRA and CDR2 is YSYEKL. CDR3 protein: CASSQPREVTEAFF. The CDR3 bases are TGCGCCAGCAGTCAACCGAGGGAGGTAACTGAAGCTTTCTTT.

The chain is built from TRBV12-3 or TRBV12-4 and TRBJ2-5; 7 nucleotides align to TRBD1. The CDR3 consists of 17 residues. Trimming cost V 6 bases and J 0 bases; bases outside gene matches: 13. The CDR3 DNA is TGTGCCAGCAGGACCGGGACAGCGACTTTGTACCAAGAGACCCAGTACTTC. Its protein product is CASRTGTATLYQETQYF.

The sample holds many counts of this clonotype. This chain links TRBV28 with TRBJ2-4, with D tentatively TRBD1 (6 bases). V was trimmed by 3 bases and J by 6 bases, leaving 12 bases between them. The CDR3 totals 14 residues. Germline V lookup: CDR1 MDHEN, CDR2 SYDVKM. This CDR3 reads CASSFQGSGNIQYF. As DNA, the CDR3 is TGTGCCAGCAGTTTCCAGGGGAGCGGAAACATTCAGTACTTC.

CDR3: CASSQDVLAGGRLRLFF. CDR3 nucleotide sequence: TGCGCCAGCAGCCAAGATGTACTAGCGGGAGGTAGATTGAGGCTGTTTTTT. The chain couples TRBV4-1 to TRBJ2-2, with TRBD2 matching 12 bases. The V and J ends lost 0 bases and 13 bases, in that order; junction bases with no gene match: 12. This CDR3 comprises 17 residues. Germline CDR1 MGHRA, CDR2 YSYEKL.

Many counts were recorded for this clonotype. This chain connects TRBV5-8 to TRBJ2-3, with D tentatively TRBD2 (6 bases). The CDR3 is made up of 14 amino acids. Germline CDR1 reads SGHTS; CDR2 reads YDEGEE. The V end was cut by 1 base, the J end by 5 bases, with 11 bases between. In DNA, the CDR3 is TGTGCCAGCAGCTTGACGGGAGCAAGAGATACGCAGTATTTT. This gives the protein CASSLTGARDTQYF.

This clonotype came up many times. The V gene is TRBV11-3, the J gene TRBJ1-1; D is ambiguous. The V gene's germline CDR1 is SGHNT and CDR2 YENEEA. V gave up 6 bases and J gave up 4 bases, with 15 bases separating them. The CDR3 consists of 14 residues. As DNA, the CDR3 is TGTGCCAGCAGTCCTAATACGGGGATCACTGAAGCTTTCTTT. This encodes CASSPNTGITEAFF. Full variable domain (outside the CDR3, taken from reference TRBV11-3 and TRBJ1-1): EAGVVQSPRYKIIEKKQPVAFWCNPISGHNTLYWYLQNLGQGPELLIRYENEEAVDDSQLPKDRFSAERLKGVDSTLKIQPAELGDSAVYLCASSPNTGITEAFFGQGTRLTVV.